This TCR beta chain comes out of a study of cytomegalovirus exposure and HLA in healthy donors. The study's findings and limits: The study put 150 to 200 TCR beta chains on its list as cytomegalovirus-associated.

Produced via immunoSEQ multiplex PCR; TCRdb's table is partial and in-frame only. Here the sample spans 150,000 to 200,000 clones, roughly 84% being singletons. V was trimmed by 7 bases and J by 2 bases, leaving 12 bases between them. The CDR3 runs to 13 residues. CDR1 and CDR2 from the germline V gene are MGHDK and SYGVNS. This clone was counted once. Its antigen is currently unknown. The receptor comes from a man aged 25 to 40 in good health and CMV-seropositive. Input material: PBMCs. The genes are TRBV25-1 and TRBJ2-7; no definite D call. CDR3 loop: CASMVDNTYEQYF. The DNA for the CDR3 is TGTGCCAGCATGGTAGACAACACCTACGAGCAGTACTTC.